These 22 T cell receptor beta chains were sequenced from one sample in a study of PD-1 blockade in classical Hodgkin lymphoma. TCRdb's table, derived via immunoSEQ multiplex PCR, lists solely in-frame clones and lacks some. In the table there are about 44,000 clones, around two thirds of which are singletons. Time point defined: cycle 4 day 1 (C4D1), after less than 7 weeks of nivolumab. Each patient experienced a relapse that followed autologous stem cell transplantation, and brentuximab vedotin exposure varied. The source material was peripheral blood mononuclear cells (PBMCs), sampled before the fourth cycle of nivolumab. Receptors originate from a human donor with classical Hodgkin lymphoma.

The chain uses TRBV28 and TRBJ1-3; D not resolved. Germline CDR1 and CDR2: MDHEN and SYDVKM. The CDR3 loop spans 12 amino acids. V lost 4 bases to trimming and J lost 0 bases, with 1 base between them. The CDR3 region is CASSYSGNTIYF. CDR3 nucleotides: TGTGCCAGCAGTTACTCTGGAAACACCATATATTTT.

This clone was picked up one time. The genes are TRBV4-3 and TRBJ2-2, with 9 positions matching TRBD2. The CDR3 is 18 residues long. V dropped 4 bases and J dropped 6; count of bases not matched to a gene: 15. The germline CDR1 and CDR2 sequences are LGHNA and YSLEER. CDR3 residues: CASSRITLLAGGPGELFF. Here the CDR3 DNA reads TGCGCCAGCAGCCGCATCACATTACTGGCGGGGGGGCCCGGGGAGCTGTTTTTT.

In its sample, this clone was seen many times. The V and J genes are TRBV10-1 and TRBJ2-3; a weak D match, TRBD2 (6 bases). This CDR3 has 14 residues. The germline V and J ends were trimmed by 10 bases and 6 bases, with 20 bases remaining between them. Germline CDR1 is WNHNN and CDR2 is SYGVQD (reference sequence). CDR3 amino acids: CATQRDGSGDTQYF. The CDR3 DNA follows: TGCGCCACCCAAAGGGATGGGAGCGGGGATACGCAGTATTTT.

This clone has a single count. CDR3 coding DNA: TGTGCCAGCAGCTCTCGGCGGGAGCGGGGTGAGCAGTTCTTC. Translated: CASSSRRERGEQFF. The chain combines TRBV11-2 with TRBJ2-1; TRBD2 aligns across 7 bases. V was clipped by 4 bases and J by 9 bases; unmatched bases: 9. There are 14 residues in the CDR3. Germline V gene data show CDR1 as SGHAT and CDR2 as FQNNGV. Full variable domain (rest looked up from reference TRBV11-2 and TRBJ2-1): EAGVAQSPRYKIIEKRQSVAFWCNPISGHATLYWYQQILGQGPKLLIQFQNNGVVDDSQLPKDRFSAERLKGVDSTLKIQPAKLEDSAVYLCASSSRRERGEQFFGPGTRLTVL.

This clone was seen repeatedly, ten times or more. The V call is TRBV9, the J call TRBJ1-3; D remains ambiguous. The CDR3 runs to 16 residues. Germline CDR1 reads SGDLS; CDR2 reads YYNGEE. Trimming stripped 4 bases from V and 0 bases from J, with 14 bases between. CDR3 region: CASSPMGSNSGNTIYF. The CDR3 DNA reads TGTGCCAGCAGCCCCATGGGATCCAACTCTGGAAACACCATATATTTT.

The chain carries TRBV27 and TRBJ1-6; D not resolved. V gave up 7 bases and J gave up 0 bases, with 7 bases separating them. The CDR3 covers 14 residues. The V gene's germline CDR1 is MNHEY and CDR2 SMNVEV (reference sequence). CDR3 nucleotides: TGTGCCAGCAAATATGGCTCCTATAATTCACCCCTCCACTTT. Translated: CASKYGSYNSPLHF.

This chain joins TRBV5-1 and TRBJ1-2; TRBD1 aligns across 7 bases. Germline CDR1 and CDR2: SGHRS and YFSETQ. V dropped 5 bases and J dropped 4; count of bases not matched to a gene: 5. CDR3 length: 13 residues. Written as DNA, the CDR3 is TGCGCCAGCAGTACAGGGGAAGCCTATGGCTACACCTTC. Protein product: CASSTGEAYGYTF. Full variable domain (rest looked up from reference TRBV5-1 and TRBJ1-2): KAGVTQTPRYLIKTRGQQVTLSCSPISGHRSVSWYQQTPGQGLQFLFEYFSETQRNKGNFPGRFSGRQFSNSRSEMNVSTLELGDSALYLCASSTGEAYGYTFGSGTRLTVV.

This clone was seen only a few times. V usage is TRBV7-2 and J usage is TRBJ2-7; possibly TRBD2 for D (6 bases). Germline V gene data show CDR1 as SGHTA and CDR2 as FQGNSA. The CDR3 length is 14 residues. The V end lost 1 base, the J end lost 7 bases, and 14 bases lay between the germline ends. Here the CDR3 DNA reads TGTGCCAGCAGCTTAGGAGCGGTCGGGGGAGAGCAGTACTTC. It codes for CASSLGAVGGEQYF. Full variable domain (missing parts from reference TRBV7-2 and TRBJ2-7): GAGVSQSPSNKVTEKGKDVELRCDPISGHTALYWYRQSLGQGLEFLIYFQGNSAPDKSGLPSDRFSAERTGGSVSTLTIQRTQQEDSAVYLCASSLGAVGGEQYFGPGTRLTVT.

The rearrangement uses TRBV29-1 and TRBJ2-7; D gene unclear. Germline V gene data show CDR1 as SQVTM and CDR2 as ANQGSEA. CDR3 size: 13 residues. V lost 7 bases and J 2 bases, leaving 15 bases between the germline ends. CDR3 nucleotides: TGCAGCGCCGCGGTGACACTTCCCTACGAGCAGTACTTC. Translating it yields CSAAVTLPYEQYF.

The chain links TRBV7-2 to TRBJ2-7; possibly TRBD1 for D (5 bases). The CDR3 consists of 15 residues. V was cut by 5 bases and J by 2 bases, with 16 bases left in between. CDR1 and CDR2 from the germline V gene are SGHTA and FQGNSA. For the CDR3, the DNA is TGTGCCAGCAGCCCAGGACAAGGTAGGACCTACGAGCAGTACTTC. Translated, it gives CASSPGQGRTYEQYF.

The chain links TRBV7-9 to TRBJ1-4, with D maybe TRBD1 (5 bases). The CDR3 loop spans 15 amino acids. Deletions cut 6 bases from V and 11 bases from J, with 22 bases between. Looked up from germline, CDR1 is SEHNR and CDR2 is FQNEAQ (reference sequence). In nucleotides, the CDR3 is TGTGCCAGCAGTCTCGTTGTACCGGGACCTCTTAAACTGTTTTTT. This translates into CASSLVVPGPLKLFF.

The V call is TRBV30, the J call TRBJ2-7, with D unresolved. V was clipped by 1 base and J by 2 bases, with 12 bases between them. The CDR3 has 14 amino acids. The germline V gene has CDR1 GTSNPN and CDR2 SVGIG (reference sequence). The CDR3 nucleotides are TGTGCCTGGAGTGGAGCCAAGCGTACCTACGAGCAGTACTTC. This translates into CAWSGAKRTYEQYF. The entire variable domain, with the rest obtained from reference TRBV30 and TRBJ2-7, is as follows: SQTIHQWPATLVQPVGSPLSLECTVEGTSNPNLYWYRQAAGRGLQLLFYSVGIGQISSEVPQNLSASRPQDRQFILSSKKLLLSDSGFYLCAWSGAKRTYEQYFGPGTRLTVT.

V and J are TRBV18 and TRBJ1-5; weak D call: TRBD1 (5 bases). The CDR3 totals 16 residues. Trimming took off 3 bases at V and 2 bases at J, with 14 bases between the two ends. Germline V lookup: CDR1 KGHSH, CDR2 LQKENI. CDR3 DNA sequence: TGTGCCAGCTCACCCCCGTGGGGGGTCGGCAATCAGCCCCAGCATTTT. It yields the protein CASSPPWGVGNQPQHF.

The chain uses TRBV19 and TRBJ2-1; D remains unclear. The V gene lost 2 bases and the J gene lost 10 bases, with 6 bases spanning the gap. Germline assignment: CDR1 LNHDA and CDR2 SQIVND (reference sequence). This CDR3 has 11 residues. The CDR3 DNA is TGTGCCAGTAGTATACATACAGAGCAGTTCTTC. Translation: CASSIHTEQFF.

The chain couples TRBV5-4 to TRBJ1-2, with 10 bases that match TRBD1. The CDR3 contains 14 residues. CDR1 and CDR2 (germline): SGHNT, YYREEE (reference sequence). J lost 5 bases, V lost 5 bases, and 6 bases had no gene match. Here the CDR3 reads CASRQWTGGYGYTF. DNA of the CDR3: TGTGCCAGCAGACAATGGACAGGGGGTTATGGCTACACCTTC.

Remarks on this clone: Other DNA sequences in the same sample also yield this CDR3. V and J are TRBV29-1 and TRBJ2-7; D is ambiguous. The CDR3 consists of 11 residues. CDR1 SQVTM and CDR2 ANQGSEA come from the germline V gene. Trimming cost V 4 bases and J 0 bases, with 4 bases left between them. CDR3 loop: CSVVSSYEQYF. The CDR3 coding sequence is TGCAGCGTTGTCAGCTCCTACGAGCAGTACTTC.

Notes on this clone: This same CDR3 is encoded by further DNA sequences in the sample. V gene TRBV2 combines with J gene TRBJ1-2, with 8 bases aligning to TRBD1. This CDR3 region has 13 residues. With V trimmed by 4 bases and J by 5 bases, 3 bases remained unmatched. Germline assignment: CDR1 SNHLY and CDR2 FYNNEI. The CDR3 sequence: CASSGGQAYGYTF. In DNA, the CDR3 is TGTGCCAGCAGTGGGGGACAGGCGTATGGCTACACCTTC.

The chain joins TRBV28 to TRBJ2-1, with 7 bases that match TRBD1. Trimming took 8 bases from V and 10 from J; bases not matched to a gene: 14. This CDR3 contains 14 residues. Germline CDR1 reads MDHEN; CDR2 reads SYDVKM. The DNA of the CDR3 is TGTGCCAGCGGGTCGGACAGGCCCTTCGGGGAGCAGTTCTTC. This gives the protein CASGSDRPFGEQFF.

This clone was counted only a few times. The V call is TRBV6-5, the J call TRBJ2-1, with 13 nucleotides matching TRBD2. V lost 2 bases to trimming and J lost 9 bases; unmatched junction nucleotides: 7. Per germline, CDR1 MNHEY and CDR2 SVGAGI. The CDR3 totals 16 residues. The CDR3 loop reads CASSYPGLAGFGEQFF. CDR3 DNA: TGTGCCAGCAGTTACCCGGGACTAGCGGGATTTGGTGAGCAGTTCTTC.

The rearrangement links TRBV19 to TRBJ2-7; the D is unclear. Germline loops: CDR1 LNHDA, CDR2 SQIVND (reference sequence). V was shortened by 5 bases and J by 4 bases, with 6 bases between the two germline ends. The CDR3 is 11 amino acids. CDR3 protein: CASSGRYEQYF. CDR3 in DNA: TGTGCCAGTAGTGGTCGGTACGAGCAGTACTTC. Looking up the rest from reference TRBV19 and TRBJ2-7 gives the full variable domain: DGGITQSPKYLFRKEGQNVTLSCEQNLNHDAMYWYRQDPGQGLRLIYYSQIVNDFQKGDIAEGYSVSREKKESFPLTVTSAQKNPTAFYLCASSGRYEQYFGPGTRLTVT.

This clone has just a few counts. The chain uses TRBV2 and TRBJ1-2, with unresolved D. Trimming stripped 8 bases from V and 5 bases from J, with 6 bases between. The V gene's germline CDR1 is SNHLY and CDR2 FYNNEI. The CDR3 runs 10 residues. The CDR3 DNA reads TGTGCCAGCTGGGAATATGGCTACACCTTC. Its protein product is CASWEYGYTF.

This clone was recorded a few times. The rearrangement uses TRBV27 and TRBJ2-5; 7 nucleotides agree with TRBD1. The germline CDR1 and CDR2 sequences are MNHEY and SMNVEV (reference sequence). V shed 4 bases and J 6 bases; nucleotides not matched to a gene: 8. This CDR3 comprises 14 residues. The CDR3 DNA sequence: TGTGCCAGCAGTTCCGACAGGGCAGCGCAGACCCAGTACTTC. Translating gives CASSSDRAAQTQYF.